This T cell receptor beta chain stems from a study of control samples from healthy donors and cancer patients. CDR3 length: 15 amino acids. From germline, CDR1 is MNHNY and CDR2 SVGAGI (reference sequence). V gave up 4 bases and J gave up 3 bases, with 13 bases separating them. Measured with immunoSEQ multiplex PCR; TCRdb has only the in-frame clones, and not every one. The table records approximately 100,000 clones, roughly 78% of them present only once. This clonotype was obtained from a man between 60 and 75 years old in good health. The rearrangement joins TRBV6-6 to TRBJ1-5, with D hard to call. Sequenced sample: blood. The DNA of the CDR3 is TGTGCCAGCAGTTCGGACCGAACCCTCAATCAGCCCCAGCATTTT. Translated, it gives CASSSDRTLNQPQHF.